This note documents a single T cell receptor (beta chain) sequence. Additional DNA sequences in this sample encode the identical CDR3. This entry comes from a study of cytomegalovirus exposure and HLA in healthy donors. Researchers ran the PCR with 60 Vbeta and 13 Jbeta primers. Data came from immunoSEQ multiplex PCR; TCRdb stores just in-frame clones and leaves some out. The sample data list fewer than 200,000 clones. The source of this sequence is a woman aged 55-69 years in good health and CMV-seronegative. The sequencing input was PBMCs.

DNA of the CDR3: TGTGCCAGTAGTATAGATCTCGATCAGCCCCAGCATTTT. Its protein is CASSIDLDQPQHF. The chain joins TRBV19 to TRBJ1-5; D ambiguous. V lost 0 bases to trimming and J lost 5 bases, with 5 bases between them. The CDR3 is 13 amino acids. Germline CDR1 reads LNHDA; CDR2 reads SQIVND (reference sequence).